The clone carrying this T cell receptor (beta chain) was found a few times. Its antigen is as yet unknown. These data originate in a study of CD8+CD57+ T cells in acquired aplastic anemia. Study overall: The mean DNA yield obtained from sorted CD4+ and CD8+ cells came to about 3 ug.

Trimming took 2 bases from V and 6 from J; bases not matched to a gene: 10. Germline CDR1 SGHTA, CDR2 FQGNSA. CDR3 length: 16 amino acids. Study results and limitations: Any difference that existed in CD8+ Simpson's diversity between patients and controls was not significant.

TCR beta VDJ and CDR3 profiling used genomic DNA as template. TCRdb reprocessed the reads via MiXCR and lists one record per CDR3 protein. The data show hundreds of thousands of distinct CDR3 sequences, around 32% seen once. Patients sequenced had flow cytometry evidence of CD8+CD57+ cell expansion. Blood came from patients not yet given any therapy. The V gene is TRBV7-2, the J gene TRBJ1-1; 9 bases are shared with TRBD1. This TCR was recovered from a human donor with aplastic anemia. The sequenced sample consisted of sorted CD4+, CD8+, or CD8+CD57+ T cells (not recorded which) from PBMCs. This chain's CDR3 is CASSLYHGGQGSEAFF. The DNA for the CDR3 is TGTGCCAGCAGCTTATACCACGGGGGACAGGGCTCTGAAGCTTTCTTT.